Sequencing of this T cell receptor beta chain was carried out in a study of blood T cell repertoires in COVID-19 (dated by TCRdb to about 2020). About the full investigation: Collaborator samples came from the United States, Italy and Spain and covered acute and convalescent phases of COVID-19. A freely available public database, intended as a resource for researchers studying the immune response to SARS-CoV-2, is where the repertoires were released. The prospective study material was composed of cDNA or gDNA derived from T cells, B-cell-depleted T cells, or PBMCs. Subjects who had been exposed to COVID-19, were actively infected with it, or had recovered from it provided the deeply sampled blood TCRbeta repertoires that made up the dataset. Where available, HLA class I and class II types were taken from metadata supplied by the sample provider and were not determined by assay-based typing. The sample metadata nearly always contained a de-identified subject ID, COVID-19 status, age in years and sex. The samples were drawn from two sources: the first 160 participants of the ongoing ImmuneRACE study, and 950 to 1,500 subjects contributed by 6 global collaborators. Broader findings and caveats from the paper: The quantity of clinical and demographic metadata differed by source and by participant and was supplied without curation.

Collaborating institutions collected whole blood in K2EDTA tubes following their own protocols. For TCRbeta analysis, collaborator samples were shipped as frozen whole blood, as isolated PBMCs, or as DNA extracted from either sample type. This clone turned up a few times. Its antigen is not yet known. Nothing much larger sits one base from this clone, and base qualities are not available. TCRbeta CDR3 regions were amplified from genomic DNA by means of the immunoSEQ Assay, a bias-controlled multiplex PCR. The paper's data handling went like this. The number of nucleated cells in each sample was estimated from the amplification of reference gene primers within the assay. To quantify the absolute abundance of each unique TCRbeta CDR3 rearrangement, sequence reads were collapsed and filtered. For each sample, productive Simpson clonality was calculated by taking the square root of Simpson's diversity index across productive rearrangements. TCRdb's version of the immuneACCESS table is confined to in-frame rearrangements and falls short of the full clone set. An unresolved V gene accounts for under half of the shortfall where checked; the remainder is of unknown origin. The DNA gave D and trimming, while V, J and clone size come from that table. The sample table holds some 190,000 clones, of which more than 70% were seen once. Clones ranked in the top ten supply roughly a tenth of the sample.

Material for sequencing was peripheral blood. The receptor was isolated from a woman older than 75 with active or convalescent COVID-19.

The bases read TGTGCCAGCAGCGCAGGGAAGTTGGGAAACACCATATATTTT. It specifies CASSAGKLGNTIYF. This sequence uses TRBV5-5 and TRBJ1-3; a tentative D call is TRBD1 (5 bases match). CDR1 and CDR2, looked up from the germline V gene (reference sequence), are SGHKS and YYEKEE. Relative to germline, V is 4 bases shorter and J is 4 bases shorter, with 12 bases between their ends. The CDR3 numbers 14 residues from cysteine through phenylalanine. The CDR3 DNA has 42 bases and is translated from base 1.